This is a list of T cell receptor beta chains from one sample in a study of blood T cell repertoires in COVID-19. Clones were sequenced by immunoSEQ multiplex PCR, and TCRdb holds only the in-frame ones, with some missing. The repertoire holds 110,000 or so clones, with 75% to 90% as singletons. The sequencing input was peripheral blood. Receptor source: a woman aged 40 to 50 with acute or convalescent COVID-19. The CDR3 runs from the conserved cysteine through the conserved F or W. D genes are given only for firm matches. For some rows the clone size is stated as once, few or many, or as a class when expanded; others skip it.

TRBD1	14	.	TRBJ2-7	TRBV6-1	CASSERQGAYEQYF	TGTGCCAGCAGTGAAAGACAGGGAGCCTACGAGCAGTACTTC
TRBD2	18	.	TRBJ2-3	TRBV7-4	CASSLGLAGGPSTDTQYF	TGTGCCAGCAGCCTGGGACTAGCGGGGGGACCTAGCACAGATACGCAGTATTTT
TRBD2	14	.	TRBJ2-3	TRBV5-1	CASNRGGMTDTQYF	TGCGCCAGCAACCGGGGGGGCATGACAGATACGCAGTATTTT
.	13	.	TRBJ1-5	TRBV30	CAWSMGGNQPQHF	TGTGCCTGGTCAATGGGAGGCAATCAGCCCCAGCATTTT
TRBD1	14	.	TRBJ2-5	TRBV12-5	CASGGQGSPGTQYF	TGTGCTAGTGGGGGACAGGGATCGCCGGGGACCCAGTACTTC
.	13	.	TRBJ2-7	TRBV2	CASGTNAGYEQYF	TGTGCCAGCGGCACAAACGCGGGTTACGAGCAGTACTTC
.	13	.	TRBJ1-1	TRBV30	CAWNIAVNTEAFF	TGTGCCTGGAACATCGCAGTGAACACTGAAGCTTTCTTT
.	15	once	TRBJ1-2	TRBV9	CASSVEGLGKYGYTF	TGTGCCAGCAGCGTAGAGGGACTTGGCAAATATGGCTACACCTTC
TRBD1	14	.	TRBJ1-5	TRBV6-6	CASRARDSLGPQHF	TGTGCCAGCAGGGCCCGGGACAGTCTTGGGCCCCAGCATTTT
.	12	once	TRBJ2-1	TRBV2	CASTSSYNEQFF	TGTGCCAGCACTAGTTCCTACAATGAGCAGTTCTTC
.	14	.	TRBJ2-1	TRBV19	CASSILARYNEQFF	TGTGCCAGTAGTATCCTAGCAAGGTACAATGAGCAGTTCTTC
TRBD2	16	.	TRBJ2-1	TRBV10-1	CASSDPGTSSYNEQFF	TGCGCCAGCAGTGACCCCGGGACTAGCAGCTACAATGAGCAGTTCTTC
.	13	.	TRBJ2-1	TRBV3-1/TRBV3-2	CASSQVRNNEQFF	TGTGCCAGCAGCCAAGTTAGAAACAATGAGCAGTTCTTC
TRBD1	18	.	TRBJ1-5	TRBV5-1	CASSLAPQGANSNQPQHF	TGCGCCAGCAGCTTGGCCCCACAGGGGGCTAACTCCAATCAGCCCCAGCATTTT
.	14	.	TRBJ2-1	TRBV11-2	CASSAGIHPDEQFF	TGTGCCAGCAGCGCGGGGATTCATCCCGATGAGCAGTTCTTC
TRBD1	16	once	TRBJ1-6	TRBV7-8	CASSSTVDRGRSPLHF	TGTGCCAGCAGCTCAACGGTCGACAGGGGGCGTTCACCCCTCCACTTT
TRBD2	16	.	TRBJ2-3	TRBV6-5	CASSSSGGYSTDTQYF	TGTGCCAGCAGTTCTAGCGGGGGGTATAGCACAGATACGCAGTATTTT
TRBD2	14	.	TRBJ2-7	TRBV5-4	CASSEGGTRHEQYF	TGTGCCAGCAGTGAGGGCGGGACTAGACACGAGCAGTACTTC
.	14	.	TRBJ1-5	TRBV30	CAWSVTQGNQPQHF	TGTGCCTGGAGTGTAACTCAGGGCAATCAGCCCCAGCATTTT
TRBD2	17	few	TRBJ2-2	TRBV7-7	CASSLAGTRLFTGELFF	TGTGCCAGCAGCTTAGCCGGGACTAGGTTATTCACCGGGGAGCTGTTTTTT
.	13	.	TRBJ1-2	TRBV19	CASSTGEGRGYTF	TGTGCCAGTAGTACTGGAGAGGGAAGGGGCTACACCTTC
TRBD2	16	.	TRBJ2-7	TRBV6-2/TRBV6-3	CASNPWGAGGSYEQYF	TGTGCCAGCAACCCGTGGGGAGCGGGGGGCTCCTACGAGCAGTACTTC
TRBD1	16	.	TRBJ1-1	TRBV20-1	CSASHPDRVEGIEAFF	TGCAGTGCTAGTCACCCGGACAGGGTTGAAGGTATTGAAGCTTTCTTT
.	15	.	TRBJ1-1	TRBV5-1	CASSFSGVGGTEAFF	TGCGCCAGCAGCTTCTCAGGGGTCGGTGGCACTGAAGCTTTCTTT
.	17	.	TRBJ1-5	TRBV11-2	CASSLSPVRGIGQPQHF	TGTGCCAGCAGCTTATCTCCCGTGCGGGGGATCGGCCAGCCCCAGCATTTT
.	15	.	TRBJ2-1	TRBV5-1	CASSDGGTQYNEQFF	TGCGCCAGCAGCGACGGCGGGACGCAGTACAATGAGCAGTTCTTC